A selection of T cell receptor beta chains follows, all from one sample in a study of blood T cell repertoires in COVID-19. The data were produced by immunoSEQ multiplex PCR, yet TCRdb's version contains in-frame clones alone and is incomplete. The sample consists of about 250,000 clones, roughly 85% of them appearing once. Sequenced: peripheral blood. These receptors all come from a man aged 50 or older with active or convalescent COVID-19. CDR3s include the opening cysteine and the closing phenylalanine or tryptophan. Fields, in order: clone size, J gene, D gene, V gene, CDR3 protein, CDR3 DNA. The D gene is left open where the match is weak. Only some rows state a clone size, as once, few, many or a class for expanded clones.

size: -; J: TRBJ1-1; D: TRBD1; V: TRBV28; CDR3: CASSLLPGTGGKTEAFF; DNA: TGTGCCAGCAGTTTATTACCCGGGACAGGGGGGAAGACTGAAGCTTTCTTT
size: -; J: TRBJ2-1; D: TRBD2; V: TRBV4-3; CDR3: CASSQEAGALHEQFF; DNA: TGCGCCAGCAGCCAAGAAGCGGGGGCGCTGCATGAGCAGTTCTTC
size: -; J: TRBJ1-1; D: -; V: TRBV19; CDR3: CASLGVVTAFF; DNA: TGTGCCAGTCTGGGAGTAGTCACAGCTTTCTTT
size: -; J: TRBJ2-6; D: TRBD2; V: TRBV19; CDR3: CASSTGLAGLSGANVLTF; DNA: TGTGCCAGTAGTACGGGACTAGCGGGACTATCTGGGGCCAACGTCCTGACTTTC
size: -; J: TRBJ2-3; D: -; V: TRBV4-1; CDR3: CASSQEWGPGGLTDTQYF; DNA: TGCGCCAGCAGCCAAGAATGGGGGCCGGGGGGACTCACAGATACGCAGTATTTT
size: -; J: TRBJ2-7; D: -; V: TRBV7-2; CDR3: CASSSYYEQYF; DNA: TGTGCCAGCAGCTCGTACTACGAGCAGTACTTC
size: few; J: TRBJ1-5; D: TRBD1; V: TRBV19; CDR3: CASSPGQETQPQHF; DNA: TGTGCCAGTAGCCCGGGACAGGAAACTCAGCCCCAGCATTTT
size: -; J: TRBJ2-7; D: -; V: TRBV3-1/TRBV3-2; CDR3: CASSQDRRGIEQYF; DNA: TGTGCCAGCAGCCAAGATAGACGGGGTATTGAGCAGTACTTC
size: -; J: TRBJ2-7; D: -; V: TRBV12-3/TRBV12-4; CDR3: CASSWARVREQYF; DNA: TGTGCCAGCAGTTGGGCCAGGGTCCGCGAGCAGTACTTC
size: -; J: TRBJ1-5; D: TRBD1; V: TRBV19; CDR3: CASGDRGDQPQHF; DNA: TGTGCCAGTGGGGACAGGGGCGATCAGCCCCAGCATTTT
size: -; J: TRBJ2-7; D: TRBD2; V: TRBV9; CDR3: CASSPSPSGSYEQYF; DNA: TGTGCCAGCAGCCCGAGTCCTAGCGGCTCCTACGAGCAGTACTTC